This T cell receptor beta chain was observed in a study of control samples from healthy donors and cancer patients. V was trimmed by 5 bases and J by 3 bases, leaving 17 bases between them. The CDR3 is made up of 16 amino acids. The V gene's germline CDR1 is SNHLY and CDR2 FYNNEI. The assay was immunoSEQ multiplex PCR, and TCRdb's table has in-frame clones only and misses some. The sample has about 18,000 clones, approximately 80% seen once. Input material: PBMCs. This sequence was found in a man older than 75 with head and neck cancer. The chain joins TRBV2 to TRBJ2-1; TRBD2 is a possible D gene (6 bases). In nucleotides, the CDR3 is TGTGCCAGCAGTAATAGCCGGGACTCCAGCTACAATGAGCAGTTCTTC. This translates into CASSNSRDSSYNEQFF.